This TCR beta chain was recorded in a study of blood T cell repertoires in COVID-19. Sequenced by immunoSEQ multiplex PCR; TCRdb stores in-frame clones only, minus some. The sample lists about 15,000 clones, approximately 91% occurring once. The CDR3 consists of 19 residues. The germline V gene encodes CDR1 KGHDR and CDR2 SFDVKD. Unmatched junction bases numbered 9, after V lost 1 base and J lost 0 bases. The sample was peripheral blood. The TCR comes from a woman in her seventies in a cohort sampled during active or convalescent COVID-19. The chain has TRBV24-1 and TRBJ2-2; TRBD2 matches at 8 bases. CDR3 amino acids: CATSDFVGGGLANTGELFF. For the CDR3, the DNA is TGTGCCACCAGTGATTTTGTAGGCGGGGGACTAGCGAACACCGGGGAGCTGTTTTTT.